This T cell receptor (beta chain) was documented in a study of cytomegalovirus exposure and HLA in healthy donors (dated 2017 in TCRdb). In the study overall: According to an earlier analysis of 587 of the donors, roughly 180 million T cells yielded some 120 million unique TCR beta sequences and 276 Gb of sequence data. Roughly 300 gigabases of sequencing data and approximately 92 million unique TCR sequences made up an early release that covered 500 to 650 HLA-typed donors. The genetic ancestry cluster associated with self-reported Caucasian donors included around four fifths of the 398 genotyped donors. The aim of the study was to test whether cataloging public T cell receptors could identify signatures of past pathogen exposure. Using immunosequencing, the study profiled T cell repertoires from 500 to 800 subjects and related those repertoires to cytomegalovirus serostatus. Along with the approximately 620-subject first cohort, a separate validation cohort of around 120 different subjects was used. The study combined high-throughput TCR immunosequencing, statistical association of individual TCRs with disease status, and machine learning to predict cytomegalovirus infection status. To study patterns of TCR occurrence, a later analysis re-analyzed previously published TCR beta repertoires from several hundred donors and added high-resolution HLA genotyping. In the later analysis, no new phenotypic data were used to find candidate immune exposures; instead, reliance was placed on TCR beta sequences and their occurrence across donors. To decide whether each TCR beta V gene segment behaved as functional or pseudogenic, an earlier analysis of 587 of the donors relied on high-throughput TCR beta sequencing. Donor age, sex, ethnicity and CMV serostatus were compiled alongside the repertoire data. In a later genetic analysis, genome-wide SNP genotypes for about 55% of the roughly 700 donors were used, and that subset was treated as a discovery cohort. Every repertoire in the discovery cohort had been generated on one and the same sequencing platform. HLA typing covered class I and class II loci at four-digit resolution. Typing coverage differed by locus: A, B, C, DRB1 and DQB1 were typed in about 620-630 donors, DQA1 in approximately 520, DPA1 in 600 to 610, and DPB1 in roughly 470. Roughly 5 DR-DQ haplotypes were handled as single units for association and clustering, since linkage in the cohort was strong. Among around 400 genotyped donors of the cohort, an average of around 240,000 unique TCR beta nucleotide sequences were sequenced per donor, 15% to 20% of them non-productive. Broader findings and caveats from the paper: The 87-base-pair reads could not distinguish some IMGT-functional V segments, including TRBV6-2 and TRBV6-3, so those segments were excluded. In an earlier analysis of 587 of the donors, most TCR beta V segments appeared in productive rearrangements about 87% or about 30% of the time, broadly matching IMGT annotations. A group of highly shared sequence variants was considered likely to be a technical artifact of the sequencing pipeline. For the cohort, immune exposure information was limited to CMV serostatus. Specific HLA alleles were associated with roughly 16,000 TCR beta sequences at a false discovery rate of 0.05 in a later analysis. The classifier was reported to diagnose cytomegalovirus status with high specificity and sensitivity in both the original cohort and the validation cohort. In a later analysis, several top co-occurrence clusters were reported to appear linked to parvovirus B19, influenza, CMV and Epstein-Barr virus. Three of the identified cytomegalovirus-associated TCR beta chains were confirmed in vitro to be specific for cytomegalovirus antigens. Most CMV-associated TCR beta chains appeared to be HLA-restricted in a later analysis, and the HLA associations seemed to be driven largely by CMV exposure. Most TCR sequences were seen in very few donors, while some public TCRs were found in many individuals. A further reported finding was that TCR beta sequences accurately predicted the HLA-A and HLA-B alleles for most subjects in the first cohort. This cohort had only TCR beta chains sequenced, and the lack of alpha or paired-chain data limited which features could be detected. A total of fewer than 200 TCR beta chains were listed by the study as associated with cytomegalovirus. Assigning TCR associations to individual alleles was difficult when HLA alleles, especially DR and DQ, strongly co-occurred. Because counts were too low, more than 15 rarely observed V segments, including chromosome 9 orphons, were left out of the earlier analysis of over 550 of the donors. A later genetic analysis associated a missense DCLRE1C variant with V-gene and J-gene trimming of TCR beta chains, and an independent cohort replicated the association. Linkage disequilibrium might explain the correlated functional status among segregating V segments, but an unknown experimental factor could not be ruled out. In a later analysis, TCR association rates were found to vary across HLA loci, with the most associated TCRs seen for DRB1 alleles and the fewest for HLA-C alleles. In a later analysis, HLA-associated TCR beta chains were found to be more clonally expanded and to have lower generation probabilities than equally common non-associated chains. Because HLA typing was missing for some donors at each locus, association tests included only the typed subset. In a later genetic analysis, fewer N-insertions in productive TCRs were reported among donors in an Asian-associated ancestry cluster than the roughly 640-donor mean. The authors suggested that the approach could potentially be extended to other disease states and immunological phenotypes. Roughly uniform sequencing depth across donors was assumed in presence/absence analyses, although this assumption may not hold.

Trimming leaves V shorter by 6 bases and J shorter by 4 bases, with the junction holding 11 bases beyond the gene matches. The CDR3 numbers 15 residues from cysteine through phenylalanine. The DNA shown is the 45-base CDR3, in frame from base 1. According to the germline V gene, CDR1 reads SNHLY and CDR2 reads FYNNEI. On this clone itself: Its antigen specificity is not known. Nothing much larger sits one base from this clone, and base qualities are not available.

Libraries were constructed by the immunoSEQ multiplex PCR assay. For the multiplex PCR, a mixture combining 60 forward primers for TCR Vbeta segments and 13 reverse primers for TCR Jbeta segments was used. Amplification of the CDR3 region of rearranged TCR beta genes was performed with a multiplex PCR assay on genomic DNA. The amplified TCR beta libraries were sequenced on the Illumina HiSeq System as 87-base-pair reads. As for the authors' bioinformatics: Across the 600 to 700 repertoires, a later analysis counted 80 million or so unique TCR beta chains, approximately 10 million of which were shared by at least two donors. Raw reads were error-corrected and collapsed into unique sequences by a nearest-neighbor algorithm in which closely related sequences were merged to remove PCR and sequencing errors. Alignment of CDR3 sequences to IMGT reference sequences was used to assign V, D and J gene segments. Each retained sequence needed at least a six-nucleotide match to both a V gene segment and a J gene segment. A rearrangement was called productive if the CDR3 had no stop codons and remained in frame with V and J, and every other rearrangement was called non-productive. Following IMGT convention, CDR3 was defined as the stretch from the second conserved V-encoded cysteine up to the conserved J-encoded phenylalanine. The earlier analysis of about 640 of the donors excluded any sequence lacking an unambiguous match to a single V gene segment. In an earlier analysis of 450 to 700 of the donors, V segments were called functional above 56.7% productive rearrangements and were called segregating when the between-donor standard deviation exceeded 5%. A statistical classification framework was developed to diagnose cytomegalovirus status using the catalog of TCR beta chain sequences. V and J gene assignment, in a later analysis, came from comparing TCR nucleotide sequences with IMGT/GENE-DB human TR gene sequences. A later analysis assigned CDR3 sequences and most-parsimonious VDJ recombination scenarios with the TCRdist pipeline. In a later analysis, each TCR beta chain was defined by its CDR3 amino acid sequence together with its V-gene family, and reads without a unique V-gene family were excluded. In a later analysis, several hundred highly shared, low-generation-probability nucleotide sequences were removed to address suspected cross-contamination and a sequencing artifact. A later analysis calculated a clonal expansion index for each public chain from normalized within-repertoire ranks of inferred template counts. In a later analysis, generation probabilities were computed using a VDJ recombination model fitted to out-of-frame rearrangements, and the results were checked against IGoR. In a later analysis, TCR-TCR, TCR-HLA and TCR-CMV co-occurrence was scored with hypergeometric tests, and a repertoire-size bias correction was applied to TCR pairs. In a later analysis, false discovery rates were estimated by permuting HLA or CMV assignments 20 times. In a later analysis, co-occurring TCRs were grouped using DBSCAN, and TCRdist sequence similarity was added for clustering within HLA-allele-positive subsets. Repertoires with fewer than 30,000 or more than 120,000 public chains, plus five repertoires with anomalous nucleotide sharing, were excluded from co-occurrence clustering. This immuneACCESS table, as held by TCRdb, lists in-frame sequences with V and J called but not all clones. Of the missing ones, under half trace to an unresolved V gene in checked studies; the others have no known cause. The V and J calls and clone size were taken over from that table, and D and trimming were inferred from the DNA. In this sample the table shows roughly 160,000 clones, about four fifths of which occur a single time. The biggest ten clones account for about 10% of the sample.

The cohort consisted of some 730 healthy bone marrow donors. All cohort members were sampled while nominally healthy, although unrecorded immune exposures were likely present. The donor was CMV seropositive and was included in the group of some 290 seropositive cohort members. Every donor gave a peripheral blood sample, and the peripheral blood mononuclear cells from that sample were used for TCR beta sequencing. The Qiagen DNeasy Blood Extraction Kit was used to extract genomic DNA from the blood cell samples. Recombination joined TRBV2 with TRBJ1-1; the central 7 bases match TRBD1. The clonotype originates from a man in his forties or fifties in good health and CMV-seropositive. Input material: PBMCs. The nucleotide sequence is given as TGTGCCAGCAGCTTACAGGGGTTGCATGGCACTGAAGCTTTCTTT. Its amino acids are CASSLQGLHGTEAFF.